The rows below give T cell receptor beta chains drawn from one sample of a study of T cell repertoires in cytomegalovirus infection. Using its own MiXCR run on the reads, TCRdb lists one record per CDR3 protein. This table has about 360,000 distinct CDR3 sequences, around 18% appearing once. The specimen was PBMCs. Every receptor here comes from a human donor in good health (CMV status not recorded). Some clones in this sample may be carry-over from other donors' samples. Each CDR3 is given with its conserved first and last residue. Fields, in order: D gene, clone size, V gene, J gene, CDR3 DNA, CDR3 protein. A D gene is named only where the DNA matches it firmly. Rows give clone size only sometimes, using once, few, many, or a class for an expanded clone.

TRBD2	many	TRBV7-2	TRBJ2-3	TGTGCCAGCAGCTTAGGCGGGGGTGAAGATACGCAGTATTTT	CASSLGGGEDTQYF
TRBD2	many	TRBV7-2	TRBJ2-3	TGTGCCAGCGGGGTAGCGGGGGGTATGACAGATACGCAGTATTTT	CASGVAGGMTDTQYF
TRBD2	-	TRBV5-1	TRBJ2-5	TGCGCCAGCAGCTCCCCGGTTAGCGGGGTGAGACAAGAGACCCAGTACTTC	CASSSPVSGVRQETQYF
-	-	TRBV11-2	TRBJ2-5	TGTGCCAGCAGCCGAAGACCCAACCCTCAAGAGACCCAGTACTTC	CASSRRPNPQETQYF
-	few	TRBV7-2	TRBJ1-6	TGTGCCAGCAGCCCGCCTTCGGGGCCCCTCCACTTT	CASSPPSGPLHF
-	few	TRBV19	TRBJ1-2	TGTGCCAGTAGTATAGTCCAGGGGCAGCCTGGCTACACCTTC	CASSIVQGQPGYTF
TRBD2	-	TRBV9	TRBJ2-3	TGTGCCAGCAGCGTCCTAGCGGGGGCCACAGATACGCAGTATTTT	CASSVLAGATDTQYF
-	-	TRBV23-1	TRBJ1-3	TGCGCCAGCAGTAACACACCAGGAGGTGCTGGAAACACCATATATTTT	CASSNTPGGAGNTIYF
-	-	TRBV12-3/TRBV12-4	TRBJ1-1	TGTGCCAGCAGTCCACGAAGCGGGTTGACGGCTGAAGCTTTCTTT	CASSPRSGLTAEAFF
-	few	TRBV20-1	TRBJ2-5	TGCAGTGCTAGAGACGGGGCCAGGGCTTGGACCCAGTACTTC	CSARDGARAWTQYF
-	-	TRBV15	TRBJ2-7	TGTGCCACCAGCAGAGATCCGGCAGCCTACGAGCAGTACTTC	CATSRDPAAYEQYF
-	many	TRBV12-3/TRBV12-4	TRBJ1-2	TGTGCCAGCAGCCGTCGTGGGGGTACGAATGGCTACACCTTC	CASSRRGGTNGYTF
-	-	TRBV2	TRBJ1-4	TGTGCCAGCAGTGACATTGGCGCAACTAATGAAAAACTGTTTTTT	CASSDIGATNEKLFF
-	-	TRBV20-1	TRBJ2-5	TGCAGTGCTAGCGGGGGGCCGGGGACCCAGTACTTC	CSASGGPGTQYF
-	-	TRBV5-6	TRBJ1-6	TGTGCCAGCAGCTTGGTGACCGGCTCACCCCTCCACTTT	CASSLVTGSPLHF
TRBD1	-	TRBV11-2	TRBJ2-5	TGTGCCAGCAGACCGGACAGGGGAGGAGGGGAGACCCAGTACTTC	CASRPDRGGGETQYF
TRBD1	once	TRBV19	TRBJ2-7	TGTGCCAGTAGTATTGGCCCGGGACAGGCCTACGAGCAGTACTTC	CASSIGPGQAYEQYF
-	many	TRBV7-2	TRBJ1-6	TGTGCCAGCAGCTTAGGTGCAGGGGCAATCGGACCCCTCCACTTT	CASSLGAGAIGPLHF
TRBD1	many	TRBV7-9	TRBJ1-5	TGTGCCAGCAGCCTCACAGGGGGCCCTTATAGCAATCAGCCCCAGCATTTT	CASSLTGGPYSNQPQHF
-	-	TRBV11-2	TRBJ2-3	TGTGCCAGCAGCGTGGACTATAGCACAGATACGCAGTATTTT	CASSVDYSTDTQYF
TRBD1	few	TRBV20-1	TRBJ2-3	TGCAGTGCAAGGGGGACAGGGGTTGGGACAGATACGCAGTATTTT	CSARGTGVGTDTQYF
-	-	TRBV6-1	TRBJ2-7	TGTGCCAGCAGTGAACTAGGACAGTCCTACGAGCAGTACTTC	CASSELGQSYEQYF
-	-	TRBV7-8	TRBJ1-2	TGTGCCAGCAGCCCTCCGGGGACCCACTATGGCTACACCTTC	CASSPPGTHYGYTF
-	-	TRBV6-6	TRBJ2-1	TGTGCCAGCACTAATCTCGAGGGACCCCACAATGAGCAGTTCTTC	CASTNLEGPHNEQFF
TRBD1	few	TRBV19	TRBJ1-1	TGTGCCAGTAGTATTTCCGCCGCAGGGGGCGCGTTATTTGTGAACACTGAAGCTTTCTTT	CASSISAAGGALFVNTEAFF
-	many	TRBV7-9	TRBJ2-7	TGTGCCAGCAGCGGCCCCGGGATCTCCTACGAGCAGTACTTC	CASSGPGISYEQYF
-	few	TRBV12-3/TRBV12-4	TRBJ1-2	TGTGCCAGCAGTTTTGGCGGCTACACCTTC	CASSFGGYTF
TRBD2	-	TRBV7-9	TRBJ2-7	TGTGCCAGCAGCACCTCTGGCCCTAGCGGGTTCTCCTACGAGCAGTACTTC	CASSTSGPSGFSYEQYF
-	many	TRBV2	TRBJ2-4	TGTGCCAGCAGTGTGGATGCGGGGCAAAAAAACATTCAGTACTTC	CASSVDAGQKNIQYF